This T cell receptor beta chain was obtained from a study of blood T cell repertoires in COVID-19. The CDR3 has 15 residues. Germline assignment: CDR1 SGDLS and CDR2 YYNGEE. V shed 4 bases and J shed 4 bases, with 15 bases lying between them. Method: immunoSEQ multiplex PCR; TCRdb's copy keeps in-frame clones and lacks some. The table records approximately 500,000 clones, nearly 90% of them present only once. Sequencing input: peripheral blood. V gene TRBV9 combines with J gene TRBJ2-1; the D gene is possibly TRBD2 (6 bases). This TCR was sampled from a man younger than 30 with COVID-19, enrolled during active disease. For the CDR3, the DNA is TGTGCCAGCAGCACGGCTCCGGGACTTTACAATGAGCAGTTCTTC. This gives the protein CASSTAPGLYNEQFF.